This T cell receptor beta chain was sequenced during a study of Tregs in tolerant kidney transplant recipients. CDR1 SQVTM and CDR2 ANQGSEA come from the germline V gene. V dropped 1 base and J dropped 6; count of bases not matched to a gene: 6. The CDR3 consists of 13 residues. Study conclusions and caveats: Tolerant patients' donor-specific Tregs expanded beyond overall Tregs, suggesting antigen-driven growth. For some patients, primers changed over time, blocking nucleotide-level comparison. Biological reproducibility was not directly addressed in this study.

Assay: immunoSEQ multiplex PCR; the TCRdb copy retains only in-frame clones and omits some. The table shows 50,000 to 85,000 clones, with approximately 92% occurring only once. Thawed PBMCs were FACS-sorted into unstimulated CD4+CD25+CD127- regulatory T cells, CD4+CD25- non-regulatory cells, CD4 and CD8 cells. As to this clone: The antigen is not known.

The receptor was isolated from a human donor who received a combined kidney and bone marrow transplant. Sequencing was performed on CD8+ T cells from blood, taken before the transplant. The gene calls are TRBV29-1 and TRBJ2-7, with 7 bases lining up with TRBD2. In DNA form, the CDR3 reads TGCAGCGTTGAAGTAAGAGGGGAGGGCGAGCAGTACTTC. Protein: CSVEVRGEGEQYF.